These 24 T cell receptor beta chains were all obtained from the same sample, sequenced in a study of Ad26.COV2.S vaccination and SARS-CoV-2 variants. Sequenced by immunoSEQ multiplex PCR; TCRdb stores in-frame clones only, minus some. The table has hundreds of thousands of clones, about 90% seen once; the top ten hold roughly 3.5%. Sample treatment: some 20 received Ad26.COV2.S at low or high dose, single or two shots; 5 received placebo; per-sample allocation not given. The samples date from day 63 after the first vaccine or placebo injection. This material consisted of peripheral blood, taken in a trial of Ad26.COV2.S vaccine versus placebo. The origin of the receptors is a person between 18 and 59 years old who received the Ad26.COV2.S COVID-19 vaccine or a placebo.

The rearrangement uses TRBV27 and TRBJ2-2, with 9 positions matching TRBD1. Trimming took 2 bases from V and 2 from J; bases not matched to a gene: 18. The CDR3 has 21 amino acids. CDR1 MNHEY and CDR2 SMNVEV come from the germline V gene (reference sequence). The CDR3 sequence: CASSLKSTGGAAWRNTGELFF. CDR3 bases: TGTGCCAGCAGTTTAAAATCAACAGGGGGCGCGGCGTGGCGAAACACCGGGGAGCTGTTTTTT.

This chain joins TRBV3-1 (or the pseudogene TRBV3-2) and TRBJ2-1; D gene uncertain. The germline V gene has CDR1 LGHDT and CDR2 YNNKEL (reference sequence). V was clipped by 0 bases and J by 7 bases, with 10 bases between them. The CDR3 totals 14 residues. CDR3 coding DNA: TGTGCCAGCAGCCAAGATTCCGGAAAAAATGAGCAGTTCTTC. Translation: CASSQDSGKNEQFF.

This clone was observed once. This chain links TRBV7-2 with TRBJ2-3; no clear D. The length of the CDR3 is 12 residues. Germline CDR1 is SGHTA and CDR2 is FQGNSA. V lost 5 bases, J lost 4 bases, and 7 bases lay in between. The DNA of the CDR3 is TGTGCCAGCAGCCTCTATTCAGATACGCAGTATTTT. The encoded protein is CASSLYSDTQYF.

This sequence joins TRBV3-1 (or the pseudogene TRBV3-2) and TRBJ2-1; maybe TRBD2 (5 bases). Germline lookup yields CDR1 LGHDT and CDR2 YNNKEL (reference sequence). CDR3 size: 16 residues. V lost 3 bases, J lost 0 bases, and 12 bases lay in between. This CDR3 reads CASSHGRGSSYNEQFF. CDR3 DNA sequence: TGTGCCAGCAGCCACGGTAGAGGGAGCTCCTACAATGAGCAGTTCTTC.

The chain recombines TRBV30 with TRBJ1-2, with D possibly matching TRBD1 (5 bases). V shed 3 bases and J shed 0 bases, with 11 bases lying between them. The CDR3 has 14 residues. Looked up from germline, CDR1 is GTSNPN and CDR2 is SVGIG (reference sequence). This chain's CDR3 is CAWSRTTANYGYTF. DNA of the CDR3: TGTGCCTGGAGCAGGACAACAGCTAACTATGGCTACACCTTC.

This chain links TRBV6-5 with TRBJ1-3, with unresolved D. V was pared by 2 bases and J by 7 bases, with 3 bases between. Germline V CDR1 and CDR2: MNHEY, SVGAGI. There are 11 residues in the CDR3. The CDR3 coding sequence is TGTGCCAGCAGTTACATGAACACCATATATTTT. It yields the protein CASSYMNTIYF.

This rearrangement joins TRBV5-8 to TRBJ2-2; D may be TRBD1 (5 bases). The CDR3 runs 15 residues. V was pared by 3 bases and J by 2 bases, with 11 bases between. Germline loops: CDR1 SGHTS, CDR2 YDEGEE. The CDR3 DNA follows: TGTGCCAGCAGCTGGCAGGGCGGTAACACCGGGGAGCTGTTTTTT. This codes for CASSWQGGNTGELFF.

The chain combines TRBV2 with TRBJ1-5; D uncertain. CDR1 SNHLY and CDR2 FYNNEI come from the germline V gene. Between the trimmed V and J ends, which lost 6 bases and 0 bases, there was a span of 9 bases. The CDR3 is made up of 14 amino acids. CDR3 amino acids: CASSSQNSNQPQHF. In nucleotides, the CDR3 is TGTGCCAGCAGCAGTCAAAATAGCAATCAGCCCCAGCATTTT. Full variable domain (rest looked up from reference TRBV2 and TRBJ1-5): EPEVTQTPSHQVTQMGQEVILRCVPISNHLYFYWYRQILGQKVEFLVSFYNNEISEKSEIFDDQFSVERPDGSNFTLKIRSTKLEDSAMYFCASSSQNSNQPQHFGDGTRLSIL.

The rearrangement uses TRBV7-2 and TRBJ2-3, with 11 positions matching TRBD2. CDR1 and CDR2 from the germline V gene are SGHTA and FQGNSA. This CDR3 comprises 15 residues. V lost 5 bases and J lost 6; bases outside the gene matches: 7. CDR3 sequence: CASSTLAGGRDTQYF. CDR3 nucleotide sequence: TGTGCCAGCAGCACCTTAGCGGGAGGGCGCGATACGCAGTATTTT.

The genes are TRBV10-2 and TRBJ1-5; D uncertain. V dropped 2 bases and J dropped 2 bases, with 4 bases sitting between them. Germline V CDR1 and CDR2: WSHSY, SAAADI. This CDR3 contains 13 residues. In nucleotides, the CDR3 is TGCGCCAGCAGTGAGATCGGCAATCAGCCCCAGCATTTT. It translates to CASSEIGNQPQHF.

DNA of the CDR3: TGTGCCAGCATCTCAAAGGGGGCAGGCTATGGCTACACCTTC. This translates into CASISKGAGYGYTF. The rearrangement joins TRBV7-2 to TRBJ1-2; 7 nucleotides match TRBD1. This CDR3 comprises 14 residues. V trimming: 7 bases; J trimming: 4 bases; junction bases outside the gene matches: 9. Germline V lookup: CDR1 SGHTA, CDR2 FQGNSA.

This clone appeared many times. The rearrangement links TRBV28 to TRBJ2-2, with 13 bases aligning to TRBD2. V shed 0 bases, J shed 6 bases, and the junction held 4 bases outside the gene matches. The CDR3 consists of 17 residues. The germline gives CDR1 MDHEN, CDR2 SYDVKM. CDR3 nucleotides: TGTGCCAGCAGTTTATGGGAACTAGCGGGAGGGCCCGGGGAGCTGTTTTTT. This sequence encodes CASSLWELAGGPGELFF.

CDR3 amino acids: CASRITGGDGNTIYF. CDR3 bases: TGTGCCAGCAGGATCACAGGGGGCGATGGAAACACCATATATTTT. This chain uses TRBV2 with TRBJ1-3; 9 nucleotides align to TRBD1. J was trimmed by 3 bases and V by 6 bases; bases with no gene match: 6. The CDR3 covers 15 residues. Germline CDR1 is SNHLY and CDR2 is FYNNEI.

This chain connects TRBV6-5 to TRBJ1-4, with 10 bases matching TRBD1. CDR3 length equals 15 residues. J gave up 3 bases and V 7 bases, and 5 bases lay outside the gene matches. Per the germline V gene, CDR1 is MNHEY and CDR2 is SVGAGI. The CDR3 DNA reads as TGTGCCAGCAAGGACAGGGGGGAGCCTAATGAAAAACTGTTTTTT. Translated: CASKDRGEPNEKLFF.

The chain combines TRBV7-9 with TRBJ2-7, with 15 positions matching TRBD2. Germline V gene data show CDR1 as SEHNR and CDR2 as FQNEAQ (reference sequence). V trimming: 1 base; J trimming: 7 bases; junction bases outside the gene matches: 8. The CDR3 runs to 17 residues. The CDR3 DNA reads as TGTGCCAGCAGCTTAGTACAGGGACTAGCGGGAGGTCGGGAGCAGTACTTC. This translates into CASSLVQGLAGGREQYF.

As for this clone: Other DNA sequences in this sample translate to the same CDR3. The chain recombines TRBV6-5 with TRBJ1-3; D not resolved. Trimming took 9 bases from V and 0 from J, leaving 12 bases between them. The CDR3 spans 14 residues. The germline V gene encodes CDR1 MNHEY and CDR2 SVGAGI. The CDR3 region has the DNA TGTGCCAGTTCTACACCGAGCTCTGGAAACACCATATATTTT. Its protein is CASSTPSSGNTIYF.

This chain joins TRBV18 and TRBJ2-7, with D possibly called TRBD1 or TRBD2 (5 bases each). This CDR3 has 15 amino acids. The germline CDR1 and CDR2 sequences are KGHSH and LQKENI. Deletions cut 5 bases from V and 0 bases from J, with 14 bases between. The CDR3 reads CASSSDSGNSYEQYF. CDR3 DNA sequence: TGTGCCAGCTCATCCGACAGCGGAAACTCCTACGAGCAGTACTTC.

The gene calls are TRBV25-1 and TRBJ1-1; 9 bases match TRBD1. CDR1 and CDR2 from the germline V gene are MGHDK and SYGVNS. V lost 2 bases, J lost 5 bases, and 6 bases stayed unmatched. The CDR3 is 15 amino acids. The CDR3 DNA reads as TGTGCCAGCAGTGAAGGGGGACAGGGTCGAACTGAAGCTTTCTTT. Translation: CASSEGGQGRTEAFF.

The J gene is TRBJ1-2, the V gene TRBV7-9; D remains unclear. The CDR3 spans 16 residues. Per germline, CDR1 SEHNR and CDR2 FQNEAQ (reference sequence). Trimming took off 0 bases at V and 4 bases at J, with 15 bases between the two ends. The chain's CDR3 is CASSLAVASLTYGYTF. Here the CDR3 DNA reads TGTGCCAGCAGCTTAGCGGTAGCCAGTCTTACCTATGGCTACACCTTC.

This chain connects TRBV2 to TRBJ1-6; weak D call: TRBD1 (6 bases). The V gene lost 6 bases and the J gene lost 7 bases, with 16 bases spanning the gap. Per germline, CDR1 SNHLY and CDR2 FYNNEI. CDR3 size: 15 residues. The chain's CDR3 is CASSPLGGANSPLHF. The CDR3 nucleotides read TGTGCCAGCAGCCCTCTCGGGGGGGCGAATTCACCCCTCCACTTT. The whole variable domain, filled in from reference TRBV2 and TRBJ1-6, reads EPEVTQTPSHQVTQMGQEVILRCVPISNHLYFYWYRQILGQKVEFLVSFYNNEISEKSEIFDDQFSVERPDGSNFTLKIRSTKLEDSAMYFCASSPLGGANSPLHFGNGTRLTVT.

V gene TRBV6-6 combines with J gene TRBJ2-2; either TRBD1 or TRBD2 may supply D (6 bases each). The CDR3 loop spans 16 amino acids. Germline lookup yields CDR1 MNHNY and CDR2 SVGAGI (reference sequence). The V and J ends lost 2 bases and 5 bases respectively, with 15 bases between them. DNA for the CDR3: TGTGCCAGCAGTTACGGGACTCCTAGGGGGACCGGGGAGCTGTTTTTT. This gives the protein CASSYGTPRGTGELFF.

The CDR3 coding sequence is TGTGCCAGCAGCTTAGTGTGGGGGGGTCTTGGAGCCAATTCACCCCTCCACTTT. This sequence encodes CASSLVWGGLGANSPLHF. J is TRBJ1-6 and V is TRBV7-9; D might be TRBD1 (5 bases). V lost 1 base and J 7 bases, leaving 20 bases between the germline ends. The CDR3 contains 18 residues. Germline assignment: CDR1 SEHNR and CDR2 FQNEAQ (reference sequence).

This clone was recorded once. The CDR3 DNA is TGTGCCAGCTCACCAACTGGAGGGGACAGCTTATTCCGGGAGACCCAGTACTTC. Translation: CASSPTGGDSLFRETQYF. The chain combines TRBV18 with TRBJ2-5; D might be TRBD1 (7 bases). The germline V gene encodes CDR1 KGHSH and CDR2 LQKENI. The CDR3 covers 18 residues. V was clipped by 2 bases and J by 5 bases, with 24 bases between them. Variable domain in full (rest from reference TRBV18 and TRBJ2-5): NAGVMQNPRHLVRRRGQEARLRCSPMKGHSHVYWYRQLPEEGLKFMVYLQKENIIDESGMPKERFSAEFPKEGPSILRIQQVVRGDSAAYFCASSPTGGDSLFRETQYFGPGTRLLVL.

V gene TRBV2 combines with J gene TRBJ1-1; D unresolved. Between the trimmed V and J ends, which lost 7 bases and 0 bases, there was a span of 9 bases. The CDR3 length is 13 residues. Germline values: CDR1 SNHLY, CDR2 FYNNEI. In nucleotides, the CDR3 is TGTGCCAGCACCTCTCTCGTGAACACTGAAGCTTTCTTT. This translates into CASTSLVNTEAFF.